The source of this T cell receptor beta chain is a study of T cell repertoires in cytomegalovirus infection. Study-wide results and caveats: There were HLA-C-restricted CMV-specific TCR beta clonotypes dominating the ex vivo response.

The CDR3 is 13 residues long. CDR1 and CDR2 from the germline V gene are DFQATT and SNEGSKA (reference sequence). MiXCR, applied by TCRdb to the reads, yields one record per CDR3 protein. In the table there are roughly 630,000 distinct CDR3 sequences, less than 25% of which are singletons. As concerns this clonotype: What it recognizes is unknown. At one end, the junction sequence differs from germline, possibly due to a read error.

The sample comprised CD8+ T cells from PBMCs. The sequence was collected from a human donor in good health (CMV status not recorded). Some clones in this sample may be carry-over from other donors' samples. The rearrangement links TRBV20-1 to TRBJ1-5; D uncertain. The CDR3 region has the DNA TGCGGTGCTAGAGGGCCAGGCAATCAGCCCCAGCATTTT. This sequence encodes CGARGPGNQPQHF.